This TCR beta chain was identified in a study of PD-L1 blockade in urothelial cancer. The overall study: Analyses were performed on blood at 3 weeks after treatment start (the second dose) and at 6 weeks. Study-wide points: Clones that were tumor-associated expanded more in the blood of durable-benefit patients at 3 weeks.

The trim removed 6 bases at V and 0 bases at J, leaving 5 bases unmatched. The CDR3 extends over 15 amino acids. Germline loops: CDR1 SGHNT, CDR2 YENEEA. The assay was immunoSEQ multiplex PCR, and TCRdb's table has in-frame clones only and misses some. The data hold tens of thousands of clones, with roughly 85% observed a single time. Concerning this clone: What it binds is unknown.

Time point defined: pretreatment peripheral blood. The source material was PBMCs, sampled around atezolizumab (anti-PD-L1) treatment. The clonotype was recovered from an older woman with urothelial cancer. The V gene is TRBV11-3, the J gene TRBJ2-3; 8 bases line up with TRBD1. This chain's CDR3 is CASSFGQGSTDTQYF. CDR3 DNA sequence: TGTGCCAGCAGTTTTGGACAGGGTAGCACAGATACGCAGTATTTT.